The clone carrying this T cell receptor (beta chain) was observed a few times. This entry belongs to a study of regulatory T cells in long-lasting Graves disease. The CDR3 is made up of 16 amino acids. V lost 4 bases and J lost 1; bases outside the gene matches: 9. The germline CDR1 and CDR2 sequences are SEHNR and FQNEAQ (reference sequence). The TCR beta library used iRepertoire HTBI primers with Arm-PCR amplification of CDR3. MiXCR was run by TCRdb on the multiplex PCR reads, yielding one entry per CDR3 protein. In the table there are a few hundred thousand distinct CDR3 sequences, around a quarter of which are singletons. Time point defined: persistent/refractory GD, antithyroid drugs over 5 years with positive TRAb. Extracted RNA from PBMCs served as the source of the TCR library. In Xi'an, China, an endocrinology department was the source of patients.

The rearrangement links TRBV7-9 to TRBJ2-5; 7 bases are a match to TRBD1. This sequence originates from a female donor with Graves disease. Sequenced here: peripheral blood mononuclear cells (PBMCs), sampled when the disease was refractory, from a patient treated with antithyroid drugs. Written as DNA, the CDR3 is TGTGCCAGCAGCTCGAACAGGGGACAATTCCAAGAGACCCAGTACTTC. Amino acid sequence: CASSSNRGQFQETQYF.